These T cell receptor beta chains were read from a single sample in a study of human T cells and chemical hapten exposure. TCRdb recomputed calls from the RACE reads with MiXCR, one row per CDR3 protein. The table lists some 380,000 distinct CDR3 sequences, approximately 4.4% of them singletons. The material sequenced was whole blood, taken in connection with sensitization to the hapten diphenylcyclopropenone (DPC). These receptors were taken from a woman aged 50 to 60 with alopecia areata. Some clones in this sample may be carry-over from other donors' samples. The CDR3 runs from the conserved cysteine through the conserved F or W. The D gene is left open where the match is weak. Size values are once, few and many counts, or a class for expanded clones, and some rows have none.

J gene: TRBJ2-2; V gene: TRBV4-2; clone size: few; CDR3 length: 18; D gene: TRBD2; CDR3 protein: CASSQDLLAGGITGELFF; CDR3 DNA: TGTGCCAGCAGCCAAGATTTGCTAGCGGGGGGTATCACCGGGGAGCTGTTTTTT
J gene: TRBJ2-2; V gene: TRBV29-1; clone size: many; CDR3 length: 13; D gene: TRBD2; CDR3 protein: CSVLAGGAGELFF; CDR3 DNA: TGCAGCGTTCTAGCGGGAGGCGCCGGGGAGCTGTTTTTT
J gene: TRBJ2-1; V gene: TRBV4-2; clone size: many; CDR3 length: 12; D gene: .; CDR3 protein: CASSPRPNEQFF; CDR3 DNA: TGTGCCAGCAGCCCCCGACCCAATGAGCAGTTCTTC
J gene: TRBJ1-2; V gene: TRBV27; clone size: few; CDR3 length: 15; D gene: TRBD1; CDR3 protein: CASSLEGAPGYGYTF; CDR3 DNA: TGTGCCAGCAGTTTAGAGGGGGCGCCAGGCTATGGCTACACCTTC
J gene: TRBJ2-3; V gene: TRBV7-9; clone size: few; CDR3 length: 13; D gene: .; CDR3 protein: CASSLEFEQGQYF; CDR3 DNA: TGTGCCAGCAGCTTAGAGTTCGAGCAGGGGCAGTATTTT
J gene: TRBJ1-5; V gene: TRBV9; clone size: many; CDR3 length: 15; D gene: .; CDR3 protein: CASSPRGEERRPQHF; CDR3 DNA: TGTGCCAGCAGCCCTCGCGGGGAGGAAAGAAGACCCCAGCATTTT
J gene: TRBJ1-5; V gene: TRBV20-1; clone size: many; CDR3 length: 15; D gene: .; CDR3 protein: CSARGLTDSNQPQHF; CDR3 DNA: TGCAGTGCTAGAGGCCTGACTGATAGCAATCAGCCCCAGCATTTT
J gene: TRBJ2-1; V gene: TRBV10-3; clone size: few; CDR3 length: 14; D gene: TRBD2; CDR3 protein: CAISGSGRAWVQFF; CDR3 DNA: TGTGCCATCAGCGGGAGCGGGAGGGCATGGGTCCAGTTCTTC
J gene: TRBJ2-1; V gene: TRBV7-6; clone size: once; CDR3 length: 15; D gene: .; CDR3 protein: CASSPRTGSYNEQLF; CDR3 DNA: TGTGCCAGCAGCCCCCGCACGGGGTCCTACAATGAGCAGCTCTTC
J gene: TRBJ2-6; V gene: TRBV5-1; clone size: many; CDR3 length: 13; D gene: .; CDR3 protein: CASSLREANVLTF; CDR3 DNA: TGCGCCAGCAGCCTGCGTGAGGCCAACGTCCTGACTTTC
J gene: TRBJ1-1; V gene: TRBV27; clone size: many; CDR3 length: 13; D gene: TRBD1; CDR3 protein: CASSSTGAEEAFF; CDR3 DNA: TGTGCCAGCAGTTCAACAGGGGCCGAAGAAGCTTTCTTT
J gene: TRBJ1-2; V gene: TRBV3-1; clone size: .; CDR3 length: 14; D gene: TRBD1; CDR3 protein: CASSRDRRNYGYTF; CDR3 DNA: TGTGCCAGCAGCCGGGACAGGCGTAACTATGGCTACACCTTC
J gene: TRBJ2-1; V gene: TRBV20-1; clone size: many; CDR3 length: 15; D gene: .; CDR3 protein: CSARALQGGVREQFF; CDR3 DNA: TGCAGTGCTAGAGCCCTTCAAGGTGGGGTAAGGGAGCAGTTCTTC
J gene: TRBJ1-2; V gene: TRBV5-1; clone size: many; CDR3 length: 15; D gene: .; CDR3 protein: CASSLGGRGADGYTF; CDR3 DNA: TGCGCCAGCAGCTTGGGGGGCCGAGGGGCAGATGGCTACACCTTC
J gene: TRBJ2-3; V gene: TRBV11-2; clone size: many; CDR3 length: 15; D gene: .; CDR3 protein: CASSLAPRSTDTQYF; CDR3 DNA: TGTGCCAGCAGCCTCGCGCCCCGCTCCACAGATACGCAGTATTTT
J gene: TRBJ2-4; V gene: TRBV5-6; clone size: few; CDR3 length: 15; D gene: .; CDR3 protein: CASPPLRLAKNIQYF; CDR3 DNA: TGTGCCAGCCCGCCCCTAAGACTAGCCAAAAACATTCAGTACTTC
J gene: TRBJ2-7; V gene: TRBV5-1; clone size: .; CDR3 length: 16; D gene: TRBD2; CDR3 protein: CASSLHTTGGRGEQYF; CDR3 DNA: TGCGCCAGCAGCCTCCATACGACTGGCGGGAGGGGAGAGCAGTACTTC
J gene: TRBJ1-1; V gene: TRBV29-1; clone size: .; CDR3 length: 12; D gene: .; CDR3 protein: CSLWWGNTEAFF; CDR3 DNA: TGCAGCCTTTGGTGGGGGAACACTGAAGCTTTCTTT
J gene: TRBJ1-1; V gene: TRBV12-3/TRBV12-4; clone size: many; CDR3 length: 13; D gene: .; CDR3 protein: CASSLSENTEAFF; CDR3 DNA: TGTGCCAGCAGCTTGAGTGAAAACACTGAAGCTTTCTTT
J gene: TRBJ1-2; V gene: TRBV5-6; clone size: few; CDR3 length: 15; D gene: TRBD1; CDR3 protein: CASSKTGGINYGYTF; CDR3 DNA: TGTGCCAGCAGCAAAACAGGGGGCATAAACTATGGCTACACCTTC
J gene: TRBJ2-1; V gene: TRBV18; clone size: .; CDR3 length: 13; D gene: .; CDR3 protein: CASSPETYNEQFF; CDR3 DNA: TGTGCCAGCTCACCGGAAACCTACAATGAGCAGTTCTTC
J gene: TRBJ2-7; V gene: TRBV29-1; clone size: many; CDR3 length: 11; D gene: .; CDR3 protein: CSVEEGDEQYF; CDR3 DNA: TGCAGCGTTGAGGAGGGGGACGAGCAGTACTTC
J gene: TRBJ1-5; V gene: TRBV3-1; clone size: few; CDR3 length: 12; D gene: .; CDR3 protein: CASSRGEQPQHF; CDR3 DNA: TGTGCCAGCAGCCGGGGTGAACAGCCCCAGCATTTT
J gene: TRBJ2-3; V gene: TRBV7-9; clone size: few; CDR3 length: 16; D gene: TRBD2; CDR3 protein: CASSPLQREWADTQYF; CDR3 DNA: TGTGCCAGCAGCCCCTTACAGCGGGAGTGGGCAGATACGCAGTATTTT
J gene: TRBJ1-6; V gene: TRBV9; clone size: many; CDR3 length: 14; D gene: TRBD1; CDR3 protein: CASTQGGLNSPLHF; CDR3 DNA: TGTGCCAGCACCCAGGGGGGTTTGAATTCACCCCTCCACTTT
J gene: TRBJ1-1; V gene: TRBV3-1; clone size: many; CDR3 length: 14; D gene: .; CDR3 protein: CASSQGAAWMEAFF; CDR3 DNA: TGTGCCAGCAGCCAAGGGGCAGCGTGGATGGAAGCTTTCTTT
J gene: TRBJ2-2; V gene: TRBV12-3/TRBV12-4; clone size: .; CDR3 length: 15; D gene: TRBD2; CDR3 protein: CASSLTSGRPGELFF; CDR3 DNA: TGTGCCAGCAGTCTGACTAGCGGGAGGCCCGGGGAGCTGTTTTTT
J gene: TRBJ1-2; V gene: TRBV11-2; clone size: many; CDR3 length: 14; D gene: .; CDR3 protein: CASTDIQGPYGYTF; CDR3 DNA: TGTGCCAGCACTGATATACAGGGACCCTATGGCTACACCTTC
J gene: TRBJ2-7; V gene: TRBV11-3; clone size: few; CDR3 length: 13; D gene: TRBD1; CDR3 protein: CASSLATGAEQYF; CDR3 DNA: TGTGCCAGCAGCTTAGCGACAGGGGCCGAGCAGTACTTC
J gene: TRBJ2-1; V gene: TRBV28; clone size: many; CDR3 length: 18; D gene: TRBD2; CDR3 protein: CASSTRGTSGRSYNEQFF; CDR3 DNA: TGTGCCAGCAGCACCCGGGGGACTAGCGGGAGGTCCTACAATGAGCAGTTCTTC
J gene: TRBJ2-3; V gene: TRBV20-1; clone size: .; CDR3 length: 15; D gene: TRBD2; CDR3 protein: CSAQMTSGNTDTQYF; CDR3 DNA: TGCAGTGCTCAAATGACTAGCGGGAACACAGATACGCAGTATTTT
J gene: TRBJ1-6; V gene: TRBV20-1; clone size: .; CDR3 length: 16; D gene: TRBD1; CDR3 protein: CSARIREGAGTSPLHF; CDR3 DNA: TGCAGTGCTAGAATTCGGGAGGGGGCTGGTACTTCACCCCTCCACTTT
J gene: TRBJ1-4; V gene: TRBV6-1; clone size: .; CDR3 length: 16; D gene: .; CDR3 protein: CASLGLGLQTNEKLFF; CDR3 DNA: TGTGCCAGCTTAGGGTTGGGTTTGCAAACTAATGAAAAACTGTTTTTT
J gene: TRBJ2-7; V gene: TRBV11-2; clone size: many; CDR3 length: 14; D gene: TRBD1; CDR3 protein: CASSSPGGVYEQYF; CDR3 DNA: TGTGCCAGCAGCTCTCCAGGGGGCGTCTACGAGCAGTACTTC
J gene: TRBJ2-7; V gene: TRBV20-1; clone size: few; CDR3 length: 15; D gene: .; CDR3 protein: CSARDLARSDYEQYF; CDR3 DNA: TGCAGTGCTAGAGATCTAGCCCGCTCGGACTACGAGCAGTACTTC
J gene: TRBJ1-2; V gene: TRBV15; clone size: many; CDR3 length: 14; D gene: .; CDR3 protein: CATSRDLSGDGYTF; CDR3 DNA: TGTGCCACCAGCAGAGATTTATCAGGGGATGGCTACACCTTC
J gene: TRBJ2-7; V gene: TRBV6-2/TRBV6-3; clone size: few; CDR3 length: 15; D gene: .; CDR3 protein: CASSTGAPRSYEQYF; CDR3 DNA: TGTGCCAGCAGTACGGGGGCCCCCCGCTCCTACGAGCAGTACTTC
J gene: TRBJ1-2; V gene: TRBV29-1; clone size: many; CDR3 length: 13; D gene: .; CDR3 protein: CSVEGGDGGGYTF; CDR3 DNA: TGCAGCGTTGAAGGGGGGGACGGAGGTGGCTACACCTTC
J gene: TRBJ2-5; V gene: TRBV27; clone size: .; CDR3 length: 16; D gene: TRBD2; CDR3 protein: CASSLSWTSRRETQYF; CDR3 DNA: TGTGCCAGCAGTTTATCGTGGACTAGCCGTAGGGAGACCCAGTACTTC
J gene: TRBJ2-5; V gene: TRBV12-3/TRBV12-4; clone size: many; CDR3 length: 13; D gene: TRBD1; CDR3 protein: CASSIGQGETQYF; CDR3 DNA: TGTGCCAGCAGTATCGGACAGGGGGAGACCCAGTACTTC
J gene: TRBJ2-1; V gene: TRBV29-1; clone size: many; CDR3 length: 14; D gene: TRBD1; CDR3 protein: CSVRGTASYNEQFF; CDR3 DNA: TGCAGCGTTCGAGGGACAGCTTCCTACAATGAGCAGTTCTTC
J gene: TRBJ2-7; V gene: TRBV2; clone size: .; CDR3 length: 14; D gene: .; CDR3 protein: CASKFLSVPNEQYF; CDR3 DNA: TGTGCCAGCAAGTTTCTGTCCGTCCCCAACGAGCAGTACTTC
J gene: TRBJ2-7; V gene: TRBV20-1; clone size: many; CDR3 length: 15; D gene: .; CDR3 protein: CSGGPLGRSSYEQYF; CDR3 DNA: TGCAGTGGAGGACCTTTAGGACGGAGCTCCTACGAGCAGTACTTC
J gene: TRBJ1-3; V gene: TRBV6-6; clone size: many; CDR3 length: 16; D gene: TRBD1; CDR3 protein: CASRARDRSSGNTIYF; CDR3 DNA: TGTGCCAGCAGAGCCCGGGACAGGTCCTCTGGAAACACCATATATTTT
J gene: TRBJ1-4; V gene: TRBV5-6; clone size: .; CDR3 length: 13; D gene: .; CDR3 protein: CASSVRGNEKLFF; CDR3 DNA: TGTGCCAGCAGCGTGAGGGGTAATGAAAAACTGTTTTTT
J gene: TRBJ1-6; V gene: TRBV12-3/TRBV12-4; clone size: many; CDR3 length: 11; D gene: .; CDR3 protein: CASSSSSPLHF; CDR3 DNA: TGTGCCAGCAGTTCCTCTTCACCCCTCCACTTT
J gene: TRBJ2-1; V gene: TRBV24-1; clone size: many; CDR3 length: 13; D gene: .; CDR3 protein: CATSVEPGRTQFF; CDR3 DNA: TGTGCCACCAGTGTTGAACCGGGACGGACTCAGTTCTTC
J gene: TRBJ1-1; V gene: TRBV5-1; clone size: .; CDR3 length: 14; D gene: TRBD1; CDR3 protein: CASSMGQGRTEAFF; CDR3 DNA: TGCGCCAGCAGCATGGGACAGGGGCGCACTGAAGCTTTCTTT
J gene: TRBJ2-3; V gene: TRBV18; clone size: few; CDR3 length: 17; D gene: TRBD2; CDR3 protein: CASSPPGLAGDTDTQYF; CDR3 DNA: TGTGCCAGCTCACCACCGGGACTAGCGGGGGACACAGATACGCAGTATTTT
J gene: TRBJ2-3; V gene: TRBV7-9; clone size: many; CDR3 length: 15; D gene: TRBD2; CDR3 protein: CASSPLAGLTDTQYF; CDR3 DNA: TGTGCCAGCAGCCCATTAGCGGGACTCACAGATACGCAGTATTTT
J gene: TRBJ1-1; V gene: TRBV29-1; clone size: many; CDR3 length: 14; D gene: .; CDR3 protein: CSVAFGARGTEAFF; CDR3 DNA: TGCAGCGTCGCGTTCGGGGCTCGCGGCACTGAAGCTTTCTTT